This entry lists 7 T cell receptor beta chains sequenced from one sample in a study of patients and donors after allogeneic stem cell transplantation. MiXCR was run by TCRdb on the RT-PCR reads, yielding one entry per CDR3 protein. Of some 960,000 distinct CDR3 sequences in the sample, about 20% were seen once. Sequencing input: blood, either unsorted or a sorted T cell fraction (not recorded which). These receptors were taken from a human donor who was either an allogeneic HSCT recipient or a stem cell or donor lymphocyte infusion donor (not recorded which). It is not recorded whose cells these are; they may come from a transplant donor.

This clonotype has more than one count but fewer than ten. This sequence joins TRBV20-1 and TRBJ1-5; TRBD1 agrees at 8 bases. The CDR3 has 12 residues. Losses at the gene ends were 5 bases for V and 7 bases for J; bases not matched to a gene: 4. Germline V gene sequence: CDR1 DFQATT, CDR2 SNEGSKA (reference sequence). The DNA for the CDR3 is TGCAGTGCTTACAGGGGGGGCCAGCCCCAGCATTTT. As protein: CSAYRGGQPQHF.

This clonotype was found a few times. V is TRBV7-8 and J is TRBJ1-4; possibly TRBD1 for D (5 bases). With 6 bases removed from V and 10 bases from J, the gap between germline ends came to 24 bases. This CDR3 contains 16 residues. The germline CDR1 and CDR2 sequences are SGHVS and FQNEAQ. The CDR3 reads CASRPNRDGRDGKLFF. CDR3 nucleotides: TGTGCCAGCAGGCCAAACCGAGACGGGCGGGACGGAAAACTGTTTTTT.

The chain couples TRBV5-1 to TRBJ2-5, with 11 bases that match TRBD2. The germline V gene encodes CDR1 SGHRS and CDR2 YFSETQ. After removal of 5 bases from V and 0 bases from J, the junction contained 3 bases not matched to a gene. This CDR3 comprises 15 residues. The CDR3: CASRVTSGNQETQYF. In DNA form, the CDR3 reads TGCGCCAGCAGAGTGACTAGCGGGAACCAAGAGACCCAGTACTTC.

Ten or more counts support this clonotype. The V and J genes are TRBV5-1 and TRBJ2-3, with D maybe TRBD1 (7 bases). The CDR3 spans 15 residues. The ends were cut back, 4 bases at V and 0 bases at J, with 12 bases in the middle. Germline values: CDR1 SGHRS, CDR2 YFSETQ. CDR3 bases: TGCGCCAGCAGCGGCGGGACAGCTAGCACAGATACGCAGTATTTT. This translates into CASSGGTASTDTQYF. The whole variable domain, remainder taken from reference TRBV5-1 and TRBJ2-3, is KAGVTQTPRYLIKTRGQQVTLSCSPISGHRSVSWYQQTPGQGLQFLFEYFSETQRNKGNFPGRFSGRQFSNSRSEMNVSTLELGDSALYLCASSGGTASTDTQYFGPGTRLTVL.

The chain carries TRBV25-1 and TRBJ1-6; the D is unclear. Germline assignment: CDR1 MGHDK and CDR2 SYGVNS. The CDR3 extends over 15 amino acids. The V end was cut by 6 bases, the J end by 0 bases, with 9 bases between. DNA of the CDR3: TGTGCCAGCAGGGAAGTGAGCTCCTATAATTCACCCCTCCACTTT. As protein: CASREVSSYNSPLHF. The full variable domain, rest sourced from reference TRBV25-1 and TRBJ1-6, is EADIYQTPRYLVIGTGKKITLECSQTMGHDKMYWYQQDPGMELHLIHYSYGVNSTEKGDLSSESTVSRIRTEHFPLTLESARPSHTSQYLCASREVSSYNSPLHFGNGTRLTVT.

This chain joins TRBV20-1 and TRBJ2-1; D ambiguous. Trimming took off 6 bases at V and 7 bases at J, with 10 bases between the two ends. This CDR3 is built from 11 residues. Germline values: CDR1 DFQATT, CDR2 SNEGSKA (reference sequence). CDR3 bases: TGCAGTGCAACAAAGAGAAATGAGCAGTTCTTC. It specifies CSATKRNEQFF.

The rearrangement joins TRBV20-1 to TRBJ2-7; 7 bases match TRBD2. Trimming at V came to 1 base and at J to 0 bases, leaving 3 bases not matched to a gene. This CDR3 contains 14 residues. Germline CDR1 reads DFQATT; CDR2 reads SNEGSKA (reference sequence). CDR3 nucleotide sequence: TGCAGTGCTAGAGGTAGCGGGTTCTCCTACGAGCAGTACTTC. Translated, it gives CSARGSGFSYEQYF.